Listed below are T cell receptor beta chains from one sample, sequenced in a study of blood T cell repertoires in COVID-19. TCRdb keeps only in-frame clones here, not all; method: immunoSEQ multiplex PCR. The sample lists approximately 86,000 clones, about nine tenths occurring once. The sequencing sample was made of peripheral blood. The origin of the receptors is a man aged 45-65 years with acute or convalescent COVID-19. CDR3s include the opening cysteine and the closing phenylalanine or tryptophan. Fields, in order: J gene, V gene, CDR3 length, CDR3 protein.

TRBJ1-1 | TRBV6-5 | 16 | CASSYSSLGANTEAFF
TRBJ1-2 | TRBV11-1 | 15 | CASSLFTGGPYGYTF
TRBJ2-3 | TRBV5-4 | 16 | CASSLRLAGGSDTQYF
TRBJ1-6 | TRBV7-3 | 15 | CASSLTGTGDSPLHF
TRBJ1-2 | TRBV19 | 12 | CASSIRGAGYTF
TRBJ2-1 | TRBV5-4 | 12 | CATSGRGNEQFF
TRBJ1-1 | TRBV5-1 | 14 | CASSLSGANTEAFF
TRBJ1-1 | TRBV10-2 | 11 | CASSWNTEAFF
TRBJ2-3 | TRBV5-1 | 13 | CASSSQGLDTQYF
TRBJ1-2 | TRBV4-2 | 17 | CASSQEPGLGGGGGYTF
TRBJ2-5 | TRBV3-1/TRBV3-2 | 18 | CASSQKTGTSGPEETQYF
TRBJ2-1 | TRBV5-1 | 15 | CASSLVAGGVYEQFF
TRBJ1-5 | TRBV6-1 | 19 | CASSENPTGPFGGNQPQHF
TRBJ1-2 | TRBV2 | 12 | CASRAGDQGYTF
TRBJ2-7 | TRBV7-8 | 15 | CASSFDRGPAYEQYF
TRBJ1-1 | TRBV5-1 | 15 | CASSYLGSGNTEAFF
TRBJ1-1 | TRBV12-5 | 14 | CASGLSLPNTEAFF
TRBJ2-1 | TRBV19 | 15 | CASSIIAGGPNEQFF
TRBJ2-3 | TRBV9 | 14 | CASSGGGGTDTQYF
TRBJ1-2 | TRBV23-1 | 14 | CASCRRDRAYGYTF
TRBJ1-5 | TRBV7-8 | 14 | CASSHDRANRPQHF
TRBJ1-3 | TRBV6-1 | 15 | CASSEARGPGNTIYF
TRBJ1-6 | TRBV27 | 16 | CASSYSGDRYHSPLHF
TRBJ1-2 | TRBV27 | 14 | CASSSPGQGYGYTF
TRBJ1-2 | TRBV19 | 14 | CASSTDRVVYGYTF
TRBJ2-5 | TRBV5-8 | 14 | CASSHRDRGETQYF